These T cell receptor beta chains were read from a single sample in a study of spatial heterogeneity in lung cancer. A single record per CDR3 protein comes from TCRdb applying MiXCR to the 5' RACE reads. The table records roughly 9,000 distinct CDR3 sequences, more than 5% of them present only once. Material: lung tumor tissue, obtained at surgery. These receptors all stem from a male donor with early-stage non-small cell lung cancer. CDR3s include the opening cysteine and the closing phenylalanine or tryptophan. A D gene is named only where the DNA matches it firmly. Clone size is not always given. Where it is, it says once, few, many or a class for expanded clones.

TGTGCCACCAAAACTAGCGGGAGCAATGAGCAGTTCTTC CATKTSGSNEQFF TRBJ2-1 medium-sized TRBV24-1 TRBD2
TGTGCCAGCAACGGACCCCACTTCAATGAAAAACTGTTTTTT CASNGPHFNEKLFF TRBJ1-4 many TRBV6-1 .
TGCAGTGCGGGGCCAGCACTTAATGAAAAACTGTTTTTT CSAGPALNEKLFF TRBJ1-4 few TRBV20-1 .
TGTGCCAGTACCGCTACGGGACTAGCGGGCACAGATACGCAGTATTTT CASTATGLAGTDTQYF TRBJ2-3 many TRBV19 TRBD2
TGTGCCAGCAGCTTCTCCCGGCTCGAAGCTTTCTTT CASSFSRLEAFF TRBJ1-1 many TRBV5-6 .
TGTGCCAGCACCCAAGTGGGACAGGGCTATGGCTACACCTTC CASTQVGQGYGYTF TRBJ1-2 many TRBV2 TRBD1
TGTGCCAGTAGTATACCCTACTCTAGAGGGACGGAATCCTACGAGCAGTACTTC CASSIPYSRGTESYEQYF TRBJ2-7 many TRBV19 .
TGCAGTGCTAGAGATCGCGCCTATGGCTACACCTTC CSARDRAYGYTF TRBJ1-2 many TRBV20-1 .
TGCGCCAGCAGCTGGACAGGGGAGGGGAACACTGAAGCTTTCTTT CASSWTGEGNTEAFF TRBJ1-1 medium-sized TRBV5-1 TRBD1
TGCAGTGTTCCGCGGGCCTCCCAAGGGGATGAGCAGTTCTTC CSVPRASQGDEQFF TRBJ2-1 many TRBV20-1 .
TGCGGAGGCGGGAGTGGGAATGAAAAACTGTTTTTT CGGGSGNEKLFF TRBJ1-4 many TRBV20-1 .
TGTGCCAGCAGCTTAACGGGGAATGAAAAACTGTTTTTT CASSLTGNEKLFF TRBJ1-4 many TRBV7-9 .
TGTGCCAGCAGCCCAAGGACAGGGGCTGGGAGATACACCGGGGAGCTGTTTTTT CASSPRTGAGRYTGELFF TRBJ2-2 many TRBV7-8 TRBD1
TGTGCTAGTGGTTTAGTCTATAACTATGGCTACACCTTC CASGLVYNYGYTF TRBJ1-2 medium-sized TRBV12-5 .
TGTGCCTGCCGGTGGGCTGAAGCTTTCTTT CACRWAEAFF TRBJ1-1 many TRBV30 .
TGTGCCAGCAGCCAAGATCTTTACAGGGCGAGTGCTTTCTTT CASSQDLYRASAFF TRBJ1-1 medium-sized TRBV14 .
TGCAGTGCTAGAGACTGGGGACAGTTGGGAAACACCATATATTTT CSARDWGQLGNTIYF TRBJ1-3 many TRBV20-1 TRBD1
TGCGCCAGCAGTCTTACAGGGGGCAGTGGAAACACCATATATTTT CASSLTGGSGNTIYF TRBJ1-3 many TRBV5-1 TRBD1
TGCAGTGCTCGTGGGGCCAACGTCCTGACTTTC CSARGANVLTF TRBJ2-6 many TRBV20-1 .
TGCGCCAGCAGTGTTTCCAGGACCAACACTGAAGCTTTCTTT CASSVSRTNTEAFF TRBJ1-1 few TRBV10-1 .
TGTGCCATCAGTGAAGGCCTCGTGAATGAAAAACTGTTTTTT CAISEGLVNEKLFF TRBJ1-4 many TRBV10-3 .
TGCGCCAGCAGCTTCACTTCTGGGGACACTGAAGCTTTCTTT CASSFTSGDTEAFF TRBJ1-1 many TRBV5-1 .
TGTGCCAGCAGCCCCGTGAGCGGGAGTATCGACGAGCAGTTCTTC CASSPVSGSIDEQFF TRBJ2-1 few TRBV2 TRBD2
TGCAGTGCAACTCCGGGCAATGAGCAGTTCTTC CSATPGNEQFF TRBJ2-1 many TRBV20-1 .
TGTGCCAGCAGCTTGGACGACGAGCAGTACTTC CASSLDDEQYF TRBJ2-7 medium-sized TRBV5-6 .
TGTGCCATCAGTGCCACCGGAAACACCATATATTTT CAISATGNTIYF TRBJ1-3 few TRBV10-3 .
TGCGCCAGCAGAAGAAGGGTAAACACTGAAGCTTTCTTT CASRRRVNTEAFF TRBJ1-1 many TRBV5-1 .
TGTGCCAGCAACAGGGTTAGGGCTTTCTTT CASNRVRAFF TRBJ1-1 medium-sized TRBV12-3/TRBV12-4 .
TGTGCCAGCAGCAGCCCCCCCACTAGCGGGAGTTACGAGCAGTACTTC CASSSPPTSGSYEQYF TRBJ2-7 many TRBV27 TRBD2
TGTGCCAGTAGTCGGGCCTTAGCCAAAAACATTCAGTACTTC CASSRALAKNIQYF TRBJ2-4 many TRBV19 .
TGTGCCAGCAGTTGGAGGGGGACAGCGAACAATGAGCAGTTCTTC CASSWRGTANNEQFF TRBJ2-1 medium-sized TRBV28 .
TGCGCCAGCCGTGGACTAGCGGGAACTGAGCAGTTCTTC CASRGLAGTEQFF TRBJ2-1 many TRBV5-1 TRBD2
TGTGCCAGCAGCCAGCCGGGACCCAATGAGCAGTTCTTC CASSQPGPNEQFF TRBJ2-1 many TRBV3-1 .
TGTGCCAGCAGTGAATCGGGACTAGGGGGCTACAATGAGCAGTTCTTC CASSESGLGGYNEQFF TRBJ2-1 many TRBV6-1 TRBD2
TGCAGTGCCCCCCGAAGACTCTCACCCAAGGGGGAGACCCAGTACTTC CSAPRRLSPKGETQYF TRBJ2-5 many TRBV20-1 .
TGTGCCAGCCGCTACCGAGGGTTAGAGACCCAGTACTTC CASRYRGLETQYF TRBJ2-5 . TRBV6-1 .
TGTGCCAGCAGTTTATACGGGGATGAGCAGTTCTTC CASSLYGDEQFF TRBJ2-1 many TRBV12-3/TRBV12-4 .
TGTGCCAGCAGCTTAACGGGGAACACTGAAGCTTTCTTT CASSLTGNTEAFF TRBJ1-1 many TRBV7-9 .
TGCAGTGCCTCGCCGGGACTAGAAGAGACCCAGTACTTC CSASPGLEETQYF TRBJ2-5 many TRBV20-1 TRBD2
TGTGCCAGCAGCAAAACCGGGACGGATTATAATTCACCCCTCCACTTT CASSKTGTDYNSPLHF TRBJ1-6 many TRBV27 .
TGTGCCAGCAGTTTCTACCGGGGGGAGCAGCCCCAGCATTTT CASSFYRGEQPQHF TRBJ1-5 medium-sized TRBV7-2 .
TGTGCCAGCAGGGGTAATGATTATGAGCCCCAGCATTTT CASRGNDYEPQHF TRBJ1-5 medium-sized TRBV11-2 .
TGTGCCAGCAGCCAGTCTGGGGCCAACGTCCTGACTTTC CASSQSGANVLTF TRBJ2-6 medium-sized TRBV7-2 .
TGCAGTGCTAGGGGGCAAGGCAATCAGCCCCAGCATTTT CSARGQGNQPQHF TRBJ1-5 many TRBV20-1 .
TGCGCCAGCAGCCAACCAAAGGAGACAGGGGGCACCGGGGAGCTGTTTTTT CASSQPKETGGTGELFF TRBJ2-2 many TRBV4-1 TRBD1
TGTGCCAGCAGCTCCCCTGAGTCTGCGGGAGCAGAGACCCAGTACTTC CASSSPESAGAETQYF TRBJ2-5 many TRBV11-2 TRBD2
TGTGCCAGCAGCCCCGAGATAGGGGGGGGGCTGTCAGAGACCCAGTACTTC CASSPEIGGGLSETQYF TRBJ2-5 many TRBV7-8 .
TGTGCCAGCAGTGTTGTCAGGGGATACTACGAGCAGTACTTC CASSVVRGYYEQYF TRBJ2-7 medium-sized TRBV6-1 .
TGCAGTGCTCTTAGGAGCGGCACTAGCACAGATACGCAGTATTTT CSALRSGTSTDTQYF TRBJ2-3 many TRBV20-1 .
TGTGCCAGCAGTTTTTCTCAAACCACTGAAGCTTTCTTT CASSFSQTTEAFF TRBJ1-1 many TRBV12-3/TRBV12-4 .
TGTGCCAGCAGTGTAGACAGGGACGCTGAAGCTTTCTTT CASSVDRDAEAFF TRBJ1-1 medium-sized TRBV12-3/TRBV12-4 TRBD1
TGCGCCAGCAGCTTCCGACAGGATAACTATGGCTACACCTTC CASSFRQDNYGYTF TRBJ1-2 . TRBV5-1 .
TGCAGTGCTAGCGGGACAGGGGGCGAGCAGTACTTC CSASGTGGEQYF TRBJ2-7 many TRBV20-1 TRBD1
TGTGCCAGCAGTTTACGGAATTCGGGACAGGGGGGCAAAAACATTCAGTACTTC CASSLRNSGQGGKNIQYF TRBJ2-4 many TRBV27 TRBD1
TGTGCCAGCAGTGAGTCCCCCGCGCAAAACATTCAGTACTTC CASSESPAQNIQYF TRBJ2-4 many TRBV6-1 .